This is a list of T cell receptor beta chains from one sample in a study of blood T cell repertoires in COVID-19. Assay: immunoSEQ multiplex PCR; the TCRdb copy retains only in-frame clones and omits some. The sample contains about 270,000 clones, 85% to 90% of which appear only once. Specimen: PBMCs or T cells enriched from blood (not recorded which). All receptors derive from a woman aged 30 to 39 with acute COVID-19. CDR3s include the opening cysteine and the closing phenylalanine or tryptophan. A D gene is named only where the DNA matches it firmly. Size tells how often a clone was seen (once, few, many) or the class of an expanded clone, and some rows leave it out.

v_gene,j_gene,abundance,d_gene,CDR3aa,CDR3nt
TRBV15,TRBJ2-3,.,TRBD1,CATSRDDRVRPSTDTQYF,TGTGCCACCAGCAGAGATGACAGGGTCCGACCGAGCACAGATACGCAGTATTTT
TRBV5-1,TRBJ2-7,.,.,CASSLGSGTLSYEQYF,TGCGCCAGCAGCTTGGGGTCGGGGACTCTATCCTACGAGCAGTACTTC
TRBV30,TRBJ2-7,.,.,CAWSVPGIGHYEQYF,TGTGCCTGGAGTGTACCCGGGATAGGTCACTACGAGCAGTACTTC
TRBV11-2,TRBJ2-7,.,TRBD1,CASSPRDRTYEQYF,TGTGCCAGCAGCCCGCGGGACAGGACCTACGAGCAGTACTTC
TRBV10-3,TRBJ1-5,.,.,CAISEWAVSNQPQHF,TGTGCCATCAGTGAGTGGGCTGTTAGCAATCAGCCCCAGCATTTT
TRBV7-8,TRBJ2-7,.,TRBD2,CASSPGTSSYEQYF,TGTGCCAGCAGCCCCGGGACTAGTTCATACGAGCAGTACTTC
TRBV27,TRBJ2-2,.,TRBD1,CASSSKTGDTGELFF,TGTGCCAGCAGTTCCAAGACAGGGGACACCGGGGAGCTGTTTTTT
TRBV14,TRBJ1-4,.,.,CASSQGHIPGDEKLFF,TGTGCCAGCAGCCAAGGGCACATCCCCGGGGATGAAAAACTGTTTTTT
TRBV9,TRBJ2-5,.,.,CASSVENTAQETQYF,TGTGCCAGCAGCGTAGAAAACACCGCACAAGAGACCCAGTACTTC
TRBV4-1,TRBJ2-5,.,TRBD2,CASSPFSGRVEETQYF,TGCGCCAGCAGCCCATTTAGCGGGAGGGTCGAAGAGACCCAGTACTTC
TRBV24-1,TRBJ2-1,once,.,CATRGDIYEQFF,TGTGCCACCAGGGGTGACATCTATGAGCAGTTCTTC
TRBV19,TRBJ2-3,.,TRBD2,CASSARLLAGGASTDTQYF,TGTGCCAGTAGTGCCCGCCTACTAGCGGGGGGGGCTAGCACAGATACGCAGTATTTT
TRBV18,TRBJ2-7,.,TRBD1,CASSPPGQRAYEQYF,TGTGCCAGCTCACCACCGGGACAGCGAGCCTACGAGCAGTACTTC
TRBV10-3,TRBJ2-4,.,.,CAISDQGQGNIQYF,TGTGCCATCTCGGACCAGGGGCAAGGAAACATTCAGTACTTC
TRBV28,TRBJ1-2,.,.,CASSFPGNYGYTF,TGTGCCAGCAGTTTTCCCGGGAACTATGGCTACACCTTC
TRBV6-5,TRBJ1-2,.,.,CASYTQGYGYTF,TGTGCCAGCTACACCCAGGGCTATGGCTACACCTTC
TRBV10-2,TRBJ2-1,.,.,CASSQDYYNEQFF,TGCGCCAGCAGTCAAGACTACTACAATGAGCAGTTCTTC
TRBV11-1,TRBJ2-7,.,TRBD2,CASSYGLAEVGGEQYF,TGTGCCAGCAGCTATGGGCTAGCGGAGGTTGGGGGCGAGCAGTACTTC
TRBV28,TRBJ1-3,.,.,CASNPGSPGNTIYF,TGTGCCAGCAACCCAGGGTCCCCTGGAAACACCATATATTTT
TRBV27,TRBJ2-6,.,.,CASRNGQHSGANVLTF,TGTGCCAGCAGAAACGGACAGCACTCTGGGGCCAACGTCCTGACTTTC
TRBV19,TRBJ2-7,once,.,CASSATGEAYEQYF,TGTGCCAGTAGCGCCACGGGGGAGGCCTACGAGCAGTACTTC
TRBV7-6,TRBJ2-2,.,TRBD1,CASSFGTVPGELFF,TGTGCCAGCAGCTTTGGGACAGTCCCCGGGGAGCTGTTTTTT
TRBV7-6,TRBJ2-2,.,.,CASSLRQGTNTGELFF,TGTGCCAGCAGCTTACGGCAGGGAACGAACACCGGGGAGCTGTTTTTT
TRBV5-8,TRBJ1-5,.,.,CASSSTPAFNQPQHF,TGTGCCAGCAGCTCCACCCCAGCGTTCAATCAGCCCCAGCATTTT
TRBV19,TRBJ2-1,.,TRBD2,CASSIASGSLSNEQFF,TGTGCCAGTAGTATAGCGAGCGGGAGCCTCTCCAATGAGCAGTTCTTC
TRBV9,TRBJ1-1,.,TRBD1,CASSQGASMATEAFF,TGTGCCAGCAGCCAGGGGGCGAGTATGGCCACTGAAGCTTTCTTT
TRBV21-1,TRBJ2-2,.,.,CASSKEGAGGPGTGELFF,TGTGCCAGCAGCAAAGAAGGAGCGGGAGGGCCCGGCACCGGGGAGCTGTTTTTT
TRBV5-1,TRBJ2-3,once,.,CASSLVPGTDTQYF,TGCGCCAGCAGCTTGGTTCCCGGCACAGATACGCAGTATTTT
TRBV28,TRBJ1-2,.,TRBD1,CASSLGDRGSGYTF,TGTGCCAGCAGTTTGGGTGACAGGGGATCTGGCTACACCTTC
TRBV6-2/TRBV6-3,TRBJ2-3,.,TRBD1,CASRYRGSTDTQYF,TGTGCCAGCAGATACAGGGGTAGCACAGATACGCAGTATTTT
TRBV5-5,TRBJ1-1,.,.,CASSFGRGSEAFF,TGTGCCAGCAGCTTTGGGAGGGGCAGTGAAGCTTTCTTT
TRBV27,TRBJ1-6,.,TRBD1,CASSPGQGGSPLHF,TGTGCCAGCAGTCCCGGACAGGGTGGTTCACCCCTCCACTTT
TRBV6-5,TRBJ2-3,.,TRBD1,CASNARDSRTDTQYF,TGTGCCAGCAATGCCCGGGACAGTCGCACAGATACGCAGTATTTT
TRBV9,TRBJ2-3,once,TRBD1,CASSSPTGGLTDTQYF,TGTGCCAGCAGCTCCCCGACAGGGGGCCTGACAGATACGCAGTATTTT
TRBV12-3/TRBV12-4,TRBJ1-3,.,.,CASRPTGGNTIYF,TGTGCCAGTCGACCGACGGGGGGAAACACCATATATTTT
TRBV9,TRBJ2-3,few,.,CASSVTQGWGTDTQYF,TGTGCCAGCAGCGTAACTCAGGGATGGGGCACAGATACGCAGTATTTT
TRBV27,TRBJ2-1,.,.,CASSFQGSYNEQFF,TGTGCCAGCAGTTTTCAGGGGTCCTACAATGAGCAGTTCTTC
TRBV5-1,TRBJ2-7,once,TRBD2,CASSLGDPLAVPSYEQYF,TGCGCCAGCAGCTTGGGGGACCCCCTAGCGGTTCCCTCCTACGAGCAGTACTTC
TRBV15,TRBJ2-7,.,TRBD2,CATSRDLSRSGGPFYEQYF,TGTGCCACCAGCAGAGATCTCTCCCGGTCGGGAGGGCCCTTCTACGAGCAGTACTTC
TRBV21-1,TRBJ2-7,.,.,CASSTSGGENEQYF,TGTGCCAGCAGCACTAGCGGGGGGGAGAACGAGCAGTACTTC
TRBV13,TRBJ2-1,.,.,CASRDRDNEQFF,TGTGCCAGCAGAGACAGAGACAATGAGCAGTTCTTC
TRBV6-5,TRBJ2-7,.,TRBD1,CASSRDRSYEQYF,TGTGCCAGCAGTCGGGACAGATCCTACGAGCAGTACTTC
TRBV28,TRBJ2-7,.,TRBD2,CASSLLRLADIYEQYF,TGTGCCAGCAGTTTATTAAGGCTAGCGGATATCTACGAGCAGTACTTC
TRBV7-3,TRBJ2-7,.,.,CASSKGDPYEQYF,TGTGCCAGCAGCAAGGGGGACCCCTACGAGCAGTACTTC